The 27 T cell receptor beta chains given below trace back to one sample, sequenced in a study of shared clonotypes between healthy human individuals. Clones were sequenced by immunoSEQ multiplex PCR, and TCRdb holds only the in-frame ones, with some missing. Here the sample spans under 2,500,000 clones, 95% being singletons. The sequenced material came from naive CD4+ T cells sorted from blood. The subset was: CD45RA+ positively selected. These receptors all come from a man younger than 35 in good health.

The chain has TRBV28 and TRBJ1-2, with unresolved D. Germline loops: CDR1 MDHEN, CDR2 SYDVKM. CDR3 length: 13 residues. V gave up 2 bases and J gave up 5 bases, with 9 bases separating them. CDR3 sequence: CASSLVEAYGYTF. In nucleotides, the CDR3 is TGTGCCAGCAGTTTAGTGGAGGCGTATGGCTACACCTTC.

The J gene is TRBJ2-5, the V gene TRBV5-1; 10 bases are shared with TRBD2. Germline-derived CDR1 and CDR2 are SGHRS and YFSETQ. The CDR3 has 15 amino acids. The V gene end was trimmed by 4 bases and the J gene end by 4 bases; junction bases not matched to a gene: 7. The DNA for the CDR3 is TGCGCCAGCAGCCTGAGCGGGGGGGCAAGAGAGACCCAGTACTTC. Residues: CASSLSGGARETQYF. The entire variable domain, with the rest obtained from reference TRBV5-1 and TRBJ2-5, is as follows: KAGVTQTPRYLIKTRGQQVTLSCSPISGHRSVSWYQQTPGQGLQFLFEYFSETQRNKGNFPGRFSGRQFSNSRSEMNVSTLELGDSALYLCASSLSGGARETQYFGPGTRLLVL.

The chain uses TRBV12-5 and TRBJ2-7, with TRBD2 matching 9 bases. Germline V gives CDR1 LGHNT, CDR2 FRNRAP. J was trimmed by 2 bases and V by 5 bases; bases with no gene match: 7. This CDR3 spans 15 amino acids. CDR3 sequence reads: CASGTRLAETYEQYF. CDR3 coding DNA: TGTGCTAGTGGTACCCGACTAGCGGAAACCTACGAGCAGTACTTC.

In DNA form, the CDR3 reads TGCGCCAGCAGTGGTGACAAGTTTGAGACCCAGTACTTC. Its protein is CASSGDKFETQYF. The chain uses TRBV10-1 and TRBJ2-5; unclear D gene. Looked up from germline, CDR1 is WNHNN and CDR2 is SYGVQD (reference sequence). The ends were cut back, 4 bases at V and 5 bases at J, with 11 bases in the middle. The CDR3 covers 13 residues.

CDR3 coding DNA: TGTGCCAGCAGTTTATACTCAATCGACCCCCGTCAAGAGACCCAGTACTTC. This sequence encodes CASSLYSIDPRQETQYF. This chain connects TRBV27 to TRBJ2-5; D not resolved. The germline CDR1 and CDR2 sequences are MNHEY and SMNVEV (reference sequence). V shed 1 base and J shed 2 bases, with 17 bases lying between them. This CDR3 has 17 amino acids.

V and J are TRBV18 and TRBJ2-5; 8 nucleotides agree with TRBD1. Germline trimming cut 1 base from V and 5 bases from J; bases unmatched to any gene: 9. This CDR3 is 16 amino acids long. The V gene's germline CDR1 is KGHSH and CDR2 LQKENI. The CDR3, as DNA: TGTGCCAGCTCACCACTCACACAGGGGGAGGCGGAGACCCAGTACTTC. Its translation is CASSPLTQGEAETQYF. Combining the CDR3 with reference TRBV18 and TRBJ2-5 gives the whole variable domain NAGVMQNPRHLVRRRGQEARLRCSPMKGHSHVYWYRQLPEEGLKFMVYLQKENIIDESGMPKERFSAEFPKEGPSILRIQQVVRGDSAAYFCASSPLTQGEAETQYFGPGTRLLVL.

This clone was found once. The rearrangement links TRBV5-6 to TRBJ1-3; TRBD1 is a possible D gene (6 bases). The germline gives CDR1 SGHDT, CDR2 YYEEEE. The V gene lost 1 base and the J gene lost 0 bases, with 14 bases spanning the gap. The CDR3 is made up of 17 amino acids. CDR3 bases: TGTGCCAGCAGCTTGAGGGGGACCCTTTACTCTGGAAACACCATATATTTT. Its translation: CASSLRGTLYSGNTIYF.

This chain uses TRBV10-3 with TRBJ2-7, with unresolved D. The CDR3 contains 17 residues. Germline loops: CDR1 ENHRY, CDR2 SYGVKD. Trimming stripped 0 bases from V and 0 bases from J, with 15 bases between. Written as DNA, the CDR3 is TGTGCCATCAGTGAGTCTAAAAGTGGCAGGAGCTCCTACGAGCAGTACTTC. It yields the protein CAISESKSGRSSYEQYF.

The rearrangement links TRBV19 to TRBJ2-2; TRBD2 matches 11 bases. Germline V lookup: CDR1 LNHDA, CDR2 SQIVND (reference sequence). CDR3 size: 17 residues. V shed 5 bases and J 0 bases; nucleotides not matched to a gene: 5. This CDR3 reads CASSSTTSGTNTGELFF. The CDR3 DNA reads TGTGCCAGTAGTTCAACGACTAGCGGGACGAACACCGGGGAGCTGTTTTTT. The entire variable domain, with the rest obtained from reference TRBV19 and TRBJ2-2, is as follows: DGGITQSPKYLFRKEGQNVTLSCEQNLNHDAMYWYRQDPGQGLRLIYYSQIVNDFQKGDIAEGYSVSREKKESFPLTVTSAQKNPTAFYLCASSSTTSGTNTGELFFGEGSRLTVL.

This CDR3 is CAWSAPPDRSPLHF. As DNA, the CDR3 is TGTGCCTGGAGTGCTCCCCCCGATCGTTCACCCCTCCACTTT. The chain couples TRBV30 to TRBJ1-6; no firm D call. The CDR3 is 14 residues long. With 1 base removed from V and 9 bases from J, the gap between germline ends came to 13 bases. The germline V gene encodes CDR1 GTSNPN and CDR2 SVGIG (reference sequence).

This clone has a single count. The rearrangement uses TRBV9 and TRBJ2-5; D is unclear. Trimming stripped 4 bases from V and 4 bases from J, with 14 bases between. The CDR3 is 14 amino acids. Germline V gene lookup returns CDR1 SGDLS and CDR2 YYNGEE. The CDR3 sequence: CASSTRGGRETQYF. The CDR3 coding sequence is TGTGCCAGCAGCACAAGAGGTGGCAGAGAGACCCAGTACTTC.

This chain uses TRBV6-5 with TRBJ2-1; the D gene is possibly TRBD1 (7 bases). CDR1 MNHEY and CDR2 SVGAGI come from the germline V gene. This CDR3 is built from 15 residues. Trimming stripped 10 bases from V and 0 bases from J, with 16 bases between. The CDR3 nucleotides read TGTGCCACCTCGGGGGCAGGGGGCTCCTACAATGAGCAGTTCTTC. Its translation is CATSGAGGSYNEQFF.

The chain employs TRBV27 and TRBJ2-3, with no clear D. V shed 6 bases and J shed 1 base, with 17 bases lying between them. The CDR3 runs 16 residues. Germline CDR1 reads MNHEY; CDR2 reads SMNVEV (reference sequence). CDR3 sequence (DNA): TGTGCCAGCAGCTTACTCCCCCCAGCTGGCACAGATACGCAGTATTTT. Residues: CASSLLPPAGTDTQYF.

The chain is built from TRBV10-3 and TRBJ1-6; 10 bases match TRBD1. Unmatched junction bases numbered 7, after V lost 1 base and J lost 7 bases. CDR1 and CDR2 (germline): ENHRY, SYGVKD. This CDR3 has 17 residues. The CDR3 here is CAISEYGLDRGNSPLHF. The DNA for the CDR3 is TGTGCCATCAGTGAGTATGGGTTGGACAGGGGGAATTCACCCCTCCACTTT.

This clone appeared a single time. V gene TRBV29-1 combines with J gene TRBJ2-5; 7 bases fit TRBD1. The V gene end was trimmed by 2 bases and the J gene end by 1 base; junction bases not matched to a gene: 4. This CDR3 has 14 amino acids. CDR1 SQVTM and CDR2 ANQGSEA come from the germline V gene. The CDR3 region is CSVENTGAQETQYF. The CDR3 DNA reads as TGCAGCGTTGAAAATACAGGGGCCCAAGAGACCCAGTACTTC.

The J gene is TRBJ2-3, the V gene TRBV6-5; D gene uncertain. CDR1 is MNHEY and CDR2 is SVGAGI in the germline V gene. Trimming cost V 2 bases and J 5 bases, with 8 bases left between them. The CDR3 extends over 13 amino acids. DNA of the CDR3: TGTGCCAGCAGTTACGCGCTCGGAGATACGCAGTATTTT. Amino acids: CASSYALGDTQYF.

V is TRBV7-6 and J is TRBJ2-3, with a possible D match to TRBD2 (6 bases). Trimming took 4 bases from V and 8 from J, leaving 10 bases between them. CDR1 and CDR2 from the germline V gene are SGHVS and FNYEAQ. CDR3 size: 12 residues. The CDR3 DNA sequence: TGTGCCAGCAGCTACCCGGGAGTTACGCAGTATTTT. It translates to CASSYPGVTQYF.

CDR3 region: CASSKSSSGGPRVYEQYF. The DNA for the CDR3 is TGTGCCAGCAGCAAGAGCAGTAGCGGGGGGCCGAGGGTCTACGAGCAGTACTTC. V gene TRBV11-2 combines with J gene TRBJ2-7, with TRBD2 matching 10 bases. The ends lost 5 bases at V and 3 bases at J; junction bases unmatched: 16. Per germline, CDR1 SGHAT and CDR2 FQNNGV. The CDR3 is made up of 18 amino acids.

About this clone itself: One end of the junction does not line up with germline, which may come from a read error. The J gene is TRBJ2-7, the V gene TRBV5-4, with 8 bases aligning to TRBD1. This CDR3 is built from 14 residues. Germline loops: CDR1 SGHNT, CDR2 YYREEE (reference sequence). The CDR3 region is CASSSPQGAIPPLF. DNA of the CDR3: TGTGCCAGCAGCTCCCCCCAGGGGGCTATTCCTCCACTCTTC.

The CDR3 DNA sequence: TGTGCCAGCAGTTCAGTTGGTCGAGTTTTGCTGGGACTAGCGGGATATCTCCTGACTTTC. Its translation is CASSSVGRVLLGLAGYLLTF. The rearrangement uses TRBV27 and TRBJ2-6, with 13 bases lining up with TRBD2. CDR1 is MNHEY and CDR2 is SMNVEV in the germline V gene (reference sequence). Losses at the gene ends were 4 bases for V and 14 bases for J; bases not matched to a gene: 23. This CDR3 spans 20 amino acids.

The table lists this clone with a count of one. This rearrangement joins TRBV5-1 to TRBJ2-1; the D gene is possibly TRBD1 (5 bases). CDR3 size: 17 residues. Germline CDR1 and CDR2: SGHRS and YFSETQ. V was clipped by 1 base and J by 3 bases, with 17 bases between them. CDR3 sequence: CASSLSSVQRGYNEQFF. DNA of the CDR3: TGCGCCAGCAGCTTGAGCAGCGTTCAAAGGGGCTACAATGAGCAGTTCTTC.

This chain uses TRBV5-1 with TRBJ2-3, with 11 bases that match TRBD1. The germline gives CDR1 SGHRS, CDR2 YFSETQ. This CDR3 has 15 residues. Unmatched junction bases numbered 2, after V lost 1 base and J lost 4 bases. CDR3 loop: CASSLWGQGADTQYF. CDR3 DNA: TGCGCCAGCAGCTTGTGGGGACAGGGGGCAGATACGCAGTATTTT.

Of note for this clone: Other DNA sequences from this sample encode an identical CDR3 as well. The chain joins TRBV7-9 to TRBJ2-7; the D is unclear. V shed 4 bases and J shed 2 bases, with 6 bases lying between them. The CDR3 extends over 12 amino acids. CDR1 is SEHNR and CDR2 is FQNEAQ in the germline V gene (reference sequence). In nucleotides, the CDR3 is TGTGCCAGCAGCTCTTTACCCTACGAGCAGTACTTC. It specifies CASSSLPYEQYF.

V usage is TRBV10-1 and J usage is TRBJ2-5; 9 nucleotides line up with TRBD1. The CDR3 consists of 14 residues. Trimming took 6 bases from V and 4 from J; bases not matched to a gene: 6. The germline gives CDR1 WNHNN, CDR2 SYGVQD (reference sequence). CDR3 sequence (DNA): TGCGCCAGCAGCCCCACAGGGGGCCGAGAGACCCAGTACTTC. Encoded protein: CASSPTGGRETQYF.

The genes are TRBV29-1 and TRBJ2-3, with 10 bases lining up with TRBD2. V dropped 4 bases and J dropped 4; count of bases not matched to a gene: 5. CDR3 length: 14 residues. CDR1 and CDR2 (germline): SQVTM, ANQGSEA. As DNA, the CDR3 is TGCAGCGTTGCGGCTAGCGGGAGAGCAGATACGCAGTATTTT. Encoded protein: CSVAASGRADTQYF.

This chain connects TRBV7-2 to TRBJ2-1; TRBD1 or TRBD2 may be the D gene (6 bases each). V was clipped by 6 bases and J by 0 bases, with 18 bases between them. The CDR3 spans 17 residues. Per germline, CDR1 SGHTA and CDR2 FQGNSA. CDR3 sequence: CASRPPIGGSSYNEQFF. The DNA for the CDR3 is TGTGCCAGCAGACCTCCGATAGGGGGGAGCTCCTACAATGAGCAGTTCTTC.

The V and J genes are TRBV5-1 and TRBJ2-1, with 11 bases that match TRBD2. CDR1 and CDR2 (germline): SGHRS, YFSETQ. V gave up 2 bases and J gave up 4 bases; unmatched junction bases: 5. The CDR3 totals 16 residues. The DNA of the CDR3 is TGCGCCAGCAGCTTCCTTACTAGCGGGGGTTACAATGAGCAGTTCTTC. Protein sequence: CASSFLTSGGYNEQFF.